The subject of this entry is one TCR beta chain. Per the study methods: Amplification of reference gene primers was used by the study to estimate nucleated cell counts. The data were produced by immunoSEQ multiplex PCR, yet TCRdb's version contains in-frame clones alone and is incomplete. V and J calls and clone size are given by that table; D and trimming were obtained from the DNA. Among around 170,000 clones listed, under 85% were seen once. The CDR3 runs 16 residues. Germline V gives CDR1 SGHAT, CDR2 FQDESV (reference sequence). V was clipped by 5 bases and J by 2 bases; unmatched bases: 10. The data belong to a study of blood T cell repertoires in COVID-19. Study-level information: COVID-19 samples, acute and convalescent, were from the United States, Italy and Spain. From T cells, B-cell-depleted T cells, or PBMCs came the material, which was cDNA or gDNA.

The sequencing input was peripheral blood. The sequence derives from a woman between 35 and 50 years old with acute or convalescent COVID-19. The chain carries TRBV11-1 and TRBJ2-7; 9 positions agree with TRBD1. The CDR3 loop is CASSLRTGTGPYEQYF. CDR3 DNA sequence: TGTGCCAGCAGCCTCAGAACCGGGACAGGGCCCTACGAGCAGTACTTC.